The 3 T cell receptor beta chains below were found in one sample sequenced in a study of blood T cell repertoires in COVID-19. The table came from immunoSEQ multiplex PCR; TCRdb's copy has only in-frame clones and leaves some out. The repertoire holds 80,000 to 95,000 clones, about nine tenths seen once, with 25% to 30% in the top ten. Sequencing input: peripheral blood. The receptors stem from a man aged 45-60 years with active or convalescent COVID-19.

The chain couples TRBV5-1 to TRBJ2-5, with 8 bases matching TRBD1. CDR1 and CDR2 from the germline V gene are SGHRS and YFSETQ. Trimming removed 4 bases from V and 4 bases from J; junction bases left unmatched: 12. The CDR3 length is 16 residues. CDR3 DNA sequence: TGCGCCAGCAGCCCTCATAGGACAGGGATTGGAGAGACCCAGTACTTC. Translated: CASSPHRTGIGETQYF.

This rearrangement joins TRBV29-1 to TRBJ1-1; D is uncertain. The V end lost 4 bases, the J end lost 2 bases, and 14 bases lay between the germline ends. The CDR3 sequence is 14 residues long. Germline-derived CDR1 and CDR2 are SQVTM and ANQGSEA. CDR3 DNA sequence: TGCAGCGTTGCGGTGGGCTTCATAAACACTGAAGCTTTCTTT. Encoded protein: CSVAVGFINTEAFF.

This sequence joins TRBV9 and TRBJ2-5, with 11 positions matching TRBD1. After removal of 4 bases from V and 5 bases from J, the junction contained 4 bases not matched to a gene. The germline V gene has CDR1 SGDLS and CDR2 YYNGEE. The CDR3 has 14 residues. CDR3 sequence (DNA): TGTGCCAGCAGCCCCGGGACAGGGGGTGAGACCCAGTACTTC. Its protein is CASSPGTGGETQYF.